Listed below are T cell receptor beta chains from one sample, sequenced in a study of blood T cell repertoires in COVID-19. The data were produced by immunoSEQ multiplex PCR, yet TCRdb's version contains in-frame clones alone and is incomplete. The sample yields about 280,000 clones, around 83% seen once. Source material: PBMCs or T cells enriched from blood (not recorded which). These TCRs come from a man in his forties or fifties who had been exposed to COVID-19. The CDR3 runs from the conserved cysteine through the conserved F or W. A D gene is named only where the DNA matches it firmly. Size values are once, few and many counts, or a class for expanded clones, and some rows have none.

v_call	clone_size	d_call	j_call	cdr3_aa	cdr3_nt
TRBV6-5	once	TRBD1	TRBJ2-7	CASSYLVSGGKGEQYF	TGTGCCAGCAGTTATTTAGTCTCAGGGGGCAAAGGCGAGCAGTACTTC
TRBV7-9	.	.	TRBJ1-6	CASRGGRMDSPLHF	TGTGCCAGCAGGGGGGGACGCATGGATTCACCCCTCCACTTT
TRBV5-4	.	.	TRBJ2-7	CASSFAGVSEQYF	TGTGCCAGCAGCTTTGCAGGGGTGTCCGAGCAGTACTTC
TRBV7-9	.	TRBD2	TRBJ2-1	CASSLLASGSSSEQFF	TGTGCCAGCAGCTTACTGGCTAGCGGGAGTTCGAGTGAGCAGTTCTTC
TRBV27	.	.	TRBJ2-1	CASSPNVGGVLLYNEQFF	TGTGCCAGCAGTCCCAATGTCGGGGGAGTCCTCCTGTACAATGAGCAGTTCTTC
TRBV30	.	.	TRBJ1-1	CAWTLSTEAFF	TGTGCCTGGACCCTTAGCACTGAAGCTTTCTTT
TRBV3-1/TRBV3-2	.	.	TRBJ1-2	CASRQGVGYTF	TGTGCCAGCAGACAGGGAGTTGGCTACACCTTC
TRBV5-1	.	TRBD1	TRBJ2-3	CASSPDRGGDTQYF	TGCGCCAGCAGCCCGGACAGGGGCGGCGATACGCAGTATTTT
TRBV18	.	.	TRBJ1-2	CASSPRRRGGNNYGYTF	TGTGCCAGCTCACCCCGGAGGCGGGGGGGTAATAACTATGGCTACACCTTC
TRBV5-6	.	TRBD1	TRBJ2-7	CASSYRGNEQYF	TGTGCCAGCAGCTACAGGGGCAACGAGCAGTACTTC
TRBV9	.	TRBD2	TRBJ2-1	CASSATSGSYNEQFF	TGTGCCAGCAGCGCGACTAGCGGGAGTTACAATGAGCAGTTCTTC
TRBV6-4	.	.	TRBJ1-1	CASSVEPMNTEAFF	TGTGCCAGCAGTGTAGAACCGATGAACACTGAAGCTTTCTTT
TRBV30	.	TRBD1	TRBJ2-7	CAWMLDRPTYEQYF	TGTGCCTGGATGTTGGACAGGCCGACCTACGAGCAGTACTTC
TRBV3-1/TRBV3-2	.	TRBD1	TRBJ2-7	CASSQDRGDYEQYF	TGTGCCAGCAGCCAGGACAGGGGGGACTACGAGCAGTACTTC
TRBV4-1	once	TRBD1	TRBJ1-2	CASSQFRTGNYGYTF	TGCGCCAGCAGCCAGTTTCGGACAGGGAACTATGGCTACACCTTC
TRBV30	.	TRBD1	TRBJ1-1	CAWTGGVVGAFF	TGTGCCTGGACAGGGGGAGTAGTAGGAGCTTTCTTT
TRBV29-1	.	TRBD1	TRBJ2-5	CSVGGQATQETQYF	TGCAGCGTTGGAGGACAGGCGACCCAAGAGACCCAGTACTTC
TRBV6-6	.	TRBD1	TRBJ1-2	CASSKTTGTASGYTF	TGTGCCAGCAGTAAAACCACCGGGACAGCTAGTGGCTACACCTTC
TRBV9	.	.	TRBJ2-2	CASSVDRQIGELFF	TGTGCCAGCAGCGTAGATCGACAGATCGGGGAGCTGTTTTTT
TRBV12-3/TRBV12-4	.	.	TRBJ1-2	CASSLGTLGYYTF	TGTGCCAGCAGTCTCGGGACTCTTGGGTACTACACCTTC
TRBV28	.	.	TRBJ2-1	CASLEGDNEQFF	TGTGCCAGCCTCGAGGGGGACAATGAGCAGTTCTTC
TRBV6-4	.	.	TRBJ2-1	CASSPQGGVYNEQFF	TGTGCCAGCAGCCCACAAGGGGGGGTCTACAATGAGCAGTTCTTC
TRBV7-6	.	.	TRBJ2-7	CASSPDFNAGYEQYF	TGTGCCAGCAGCCCGGACTTTAACGCGGGCTACGAGCAGTACTTC
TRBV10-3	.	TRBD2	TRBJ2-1	CAIKLAGYNEQFF	TGTGCCATCAAATTAGCGGGGTACAATGAGCAGTTCTTC
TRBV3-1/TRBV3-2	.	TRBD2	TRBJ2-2	CASSHIAGVFPGELFF	TGTGCCAGCAGCCACATAGCGGGAGTTTTTCCCGGGGAGCTGTTTTTT
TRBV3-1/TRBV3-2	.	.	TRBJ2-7	CASSQREFGSYEQYF	TGTGCCAGCAGCCAACGGGAGTTTGGCTCCTACGAGCAGTACTTC
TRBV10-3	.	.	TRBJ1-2	CAITKTERTNYGYTF	TGTGCCATCACTAAGACAGAAAGGACTAACTATGGCTACACCTTC
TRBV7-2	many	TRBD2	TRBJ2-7	CASSSLAGQYNEQYF	TGTGCCAGCAGCTCACTAGCGGGACAATACAACGAGCAGTACTTC
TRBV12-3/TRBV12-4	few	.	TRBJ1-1	CASSPGLLSEAFF	TGTGCCAGCAGCCCCGGACTGCTTAGTGAAGCTTTCTTT
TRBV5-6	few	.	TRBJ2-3	CASRVEGVATDTQYF	TGTGCCAGCAGGGTGGAAGGGGTGGCAACAGATACGCAGTATTTT
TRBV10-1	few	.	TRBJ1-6	CASSESAGPLHF	TGCGCCAGCAGTGAGTCGGCGGGACCCCTCCACTTT